A few counts support the clone carrying this T cell receptor beta chain. Its target is not known. The data are from a study of T cell repertoires in cytomegalovirus infection. Via MiXCR, TCRdb re-called the reads, giving one row per CDR3 protein. The sample has hundreds of thousands of distinct CDR3 sequences; 35% are singletons. The V gene's germline CDR1 is MNHEY and CDR2 SVGEGT. Trimming stripped 4 bases from V and 7 bases from J, with 13 bases between. There are 14 residues in the CDR3. Regarding the study as a whole: Within the response measured ex vivo, HLA-C-restricted CMV-specific TCR beta clonotypes were dominant.

The sample comprised PBMCs. The sequence came from a human donor in good health (CMV status not recorded). Some clones in this sample may be carry-over from other donors' samples. The J gene is TRBJ2-2, the V gene TRBV6-2 or TRBV6-3; D is unclear. The CDR3 loop is CASSSAPNGGELFF. DNA for the CDR3: TGTGCCAGCAGTTCAGCCCCCAACGGCGGGGAGCTGTTTTTT.